This T cell receptor beta chain was identified in a study of PD-1 blockade in classical Hodgkin lymphoma. Across the study: Patients had nivolumab dosed at 3 mg/kg, delivered intravenously every 2 weeks.

Germline V gene data show CDR1 as LNHDA and CDR2 as SQIVND (reference sequence). V lost 5 bases, J lost 7 bases, and 15 bases lay in between. The CDR3 sequence is 14 residues long. The table came from immunoSEQ multiplex PCR; TCRdb's copy has only in-frame clones and leaves some out. The table includes about 99,000 clones, roughly 76% detected once. General observations from the study: The study found that TCR diversity rose significantly by C4D1 in CD4+ but not CD8+ cells.

To note about this clone: Its antigen is not identified.

Relapse was seen in all patients after autologous stem cell transplantation, and brentuximab vedotin exposure was variable. Under best response, outcomes were complete response, partial response or progressive disease. The sample consisted of peripheral blood mononuclear cells (PBMCs), taken before the second cycle of nivolumab. The chain combines TRBV19 with TRBJ2-1, with no clear D. This TCR came from a human donor with classical Hodgkin lymphoma. The CDR3: CASSVQGVWNEQFF. The CDR3 coding sequence is TGTGCCAGTAGTGTACAAGGAGTGTGGAATGAGCAGTTCTTC.